The T cell receptor (beta chain) described here comes from a study of neurological immune-mediated disorders. This clonotype was counted at least ten times. Via MiXCR, TCRdb re-called the 5' RACE reads, giving one row per CDR3 protein. Of around 50,000 distinct CDR3 sequences detected, around 4% appear once; the ten largest clones hold 6.5%. This CDR3 contains 15 residues. The germline V gene has CDR1 SNHLY and CDR2 FYNNEI. Trimming removed 6 bases from V and 9 bases from J; junction bases left unmatched: 7. The receptor comes from a man in his 60s with multiple sclerosis. Sequencing was done on a sample of PBMCs. This chain connects TRBV2 to TRBJ2-1, with 14 bases identical to TRBD2. The CDR3 nucleotides read TGTGCCAGCAGCGACGGGACTAGCGGGGGCGGTGAGCAGTTCTTC. It encodes CASSDGTSGGGEQFF.